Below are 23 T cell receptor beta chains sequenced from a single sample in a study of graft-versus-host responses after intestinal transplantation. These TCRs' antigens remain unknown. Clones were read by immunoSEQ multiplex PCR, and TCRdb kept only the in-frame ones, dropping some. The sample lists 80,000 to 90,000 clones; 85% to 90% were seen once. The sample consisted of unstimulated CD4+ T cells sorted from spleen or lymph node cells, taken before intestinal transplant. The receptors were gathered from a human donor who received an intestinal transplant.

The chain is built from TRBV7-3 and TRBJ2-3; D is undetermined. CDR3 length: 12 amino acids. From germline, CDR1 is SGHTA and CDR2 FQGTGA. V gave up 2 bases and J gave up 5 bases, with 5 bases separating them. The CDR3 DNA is TGTGCCAGCAGCTTATTCGGAGATACGCAGTATTTT. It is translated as CASSLFGDTQYF. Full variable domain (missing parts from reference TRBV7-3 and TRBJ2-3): GAGVSQTPSNKVTEKGKYVELRCDPISGHTALYWYRQSLGQGPEFLIYFQGTGAADDSGLPNDRFFAVRPEGSVSTLKIQRTERGDSAVYLCASSLFGDTQYFGPGTRLTVL.

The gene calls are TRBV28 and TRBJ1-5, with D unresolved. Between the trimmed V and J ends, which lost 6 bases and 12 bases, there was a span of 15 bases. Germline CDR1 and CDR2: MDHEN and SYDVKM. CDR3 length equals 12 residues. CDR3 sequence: CASSPPTERQHF. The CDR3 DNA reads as TGTGCCAGCAGCCCTCCAACGGAGCGCCAGCATTTT. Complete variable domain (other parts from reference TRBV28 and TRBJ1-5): DVKVTQSSRYLVKRTGEKVFLECVQDMDHENMFWYRQDPGLGLRLIYFSYDVKMKEKGDIPEGYSVSREKKERFSLILESASTNQTSMYLCASSPPTERQHFGDGTRLSIL.

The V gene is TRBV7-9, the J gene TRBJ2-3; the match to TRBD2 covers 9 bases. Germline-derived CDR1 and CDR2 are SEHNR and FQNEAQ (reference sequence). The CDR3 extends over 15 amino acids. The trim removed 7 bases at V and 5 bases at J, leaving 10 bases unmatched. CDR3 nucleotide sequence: TGTGCCAGCATGGTGGCGGGGGGGCCGGGAGATACGCAGTATTTT. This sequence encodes CASMVAGGPGDTQYF.

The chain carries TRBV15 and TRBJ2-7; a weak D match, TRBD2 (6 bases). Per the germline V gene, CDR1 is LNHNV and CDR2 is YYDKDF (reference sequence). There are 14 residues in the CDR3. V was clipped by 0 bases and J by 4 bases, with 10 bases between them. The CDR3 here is CATSRDLGGYEQYF. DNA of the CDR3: TGTGCCACCAGCAGAGATCTCGGGGGATACGAGCAGTACTTC.

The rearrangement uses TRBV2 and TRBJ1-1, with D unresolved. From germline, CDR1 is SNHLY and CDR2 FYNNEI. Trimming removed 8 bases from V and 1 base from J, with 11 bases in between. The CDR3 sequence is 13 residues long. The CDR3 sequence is CASGLDGNTEAFF. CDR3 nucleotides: TGTGCCAGCGGACTTGACGGGAACACTGAAGCTTTCTTT.

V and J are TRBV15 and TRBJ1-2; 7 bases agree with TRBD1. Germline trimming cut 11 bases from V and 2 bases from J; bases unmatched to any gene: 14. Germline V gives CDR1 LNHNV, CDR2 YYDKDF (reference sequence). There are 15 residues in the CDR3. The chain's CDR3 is CAASPGQRPNYGYTF. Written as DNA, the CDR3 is TGTGCCGCAAGTCCGGGACAGCGACCGAACTATGGCTACACCTTC.

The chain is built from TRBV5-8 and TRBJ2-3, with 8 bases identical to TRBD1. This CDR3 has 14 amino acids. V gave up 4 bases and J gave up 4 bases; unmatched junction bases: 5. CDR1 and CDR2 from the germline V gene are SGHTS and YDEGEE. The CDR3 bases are TGTGCCAGCAGCCCACAGGGGGACCCAGATACGCAGTATTTT. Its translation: CASSPQGDPDTQYF.

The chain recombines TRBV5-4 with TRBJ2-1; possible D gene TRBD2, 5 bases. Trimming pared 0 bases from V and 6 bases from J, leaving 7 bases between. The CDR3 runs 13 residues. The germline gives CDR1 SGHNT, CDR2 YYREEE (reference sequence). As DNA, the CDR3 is TGTGCCAGCAGCTTGGGTGCGGGCAATGAGCAGTTCTTC. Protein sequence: CASSLGAGNEQFF.

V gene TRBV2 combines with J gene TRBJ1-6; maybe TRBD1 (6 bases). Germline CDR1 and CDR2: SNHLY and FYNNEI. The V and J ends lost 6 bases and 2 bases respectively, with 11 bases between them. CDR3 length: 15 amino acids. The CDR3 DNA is TGTGCCAGCAGGTCCCAGGGGACCTATAATTCACCCCTCCACTTT. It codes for CASRSQGTYNSPLHF.

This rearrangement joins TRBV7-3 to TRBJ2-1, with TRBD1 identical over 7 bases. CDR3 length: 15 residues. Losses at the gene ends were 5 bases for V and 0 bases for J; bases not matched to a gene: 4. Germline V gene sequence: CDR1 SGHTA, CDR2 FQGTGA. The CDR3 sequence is CASSPGQVSYNEQFF. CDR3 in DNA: TGTGCCAGCAGCCCCGGACAGGTCTCCTACAATGAGCAGTTCTTC.

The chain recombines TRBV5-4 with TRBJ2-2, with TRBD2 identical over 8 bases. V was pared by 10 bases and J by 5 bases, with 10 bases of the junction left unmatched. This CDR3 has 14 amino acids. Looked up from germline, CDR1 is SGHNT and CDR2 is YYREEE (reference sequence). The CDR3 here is CAPGFGGVTGELFF. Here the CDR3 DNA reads TGTGCCCCCGGGTTCGGGGGGGTTACCGGGGAGCTGTTTTTT.

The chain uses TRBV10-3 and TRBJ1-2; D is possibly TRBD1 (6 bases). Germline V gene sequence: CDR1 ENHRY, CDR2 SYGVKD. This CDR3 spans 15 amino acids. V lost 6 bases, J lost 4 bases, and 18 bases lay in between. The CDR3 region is CAIRRQEVATYGYTF. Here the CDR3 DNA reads TGTGCCATCAGAAGACAGGAGGTGGCCACCTATGGCTACACCTTC.

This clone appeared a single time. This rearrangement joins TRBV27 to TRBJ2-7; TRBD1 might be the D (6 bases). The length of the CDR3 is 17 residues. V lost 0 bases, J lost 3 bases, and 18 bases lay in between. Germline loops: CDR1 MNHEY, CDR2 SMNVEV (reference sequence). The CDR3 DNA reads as TGTGCCAGCAGTTTATCGCCCAGGGGCCAATTCCACTACGAGCAGTACTTC. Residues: CASSLSPRGQFHYEQYF.

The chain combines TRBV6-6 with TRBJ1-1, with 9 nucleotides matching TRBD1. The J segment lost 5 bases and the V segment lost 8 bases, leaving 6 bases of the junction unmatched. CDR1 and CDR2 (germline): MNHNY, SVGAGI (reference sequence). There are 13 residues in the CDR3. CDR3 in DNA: TGTGCCAGCCCTCAGGACAGGGGTACTGAAGCTTTCTTT. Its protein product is CASPQDRGTEAFF.

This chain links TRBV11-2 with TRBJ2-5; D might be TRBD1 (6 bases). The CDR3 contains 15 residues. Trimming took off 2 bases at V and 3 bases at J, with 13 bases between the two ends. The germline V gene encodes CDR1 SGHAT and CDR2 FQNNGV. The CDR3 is CASSLRPRGEETQYF. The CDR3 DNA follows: TGTGCCAGCAGCTTACGGCCCAGGGGAGAAGAGACCCAGTACTTC.

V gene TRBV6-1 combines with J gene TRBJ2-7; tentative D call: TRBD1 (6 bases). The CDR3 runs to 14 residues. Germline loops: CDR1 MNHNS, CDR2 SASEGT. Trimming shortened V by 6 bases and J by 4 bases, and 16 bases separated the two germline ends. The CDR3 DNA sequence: TGTGCCAGCAGACCCACAGGGACGGGGTACGAGCAGTACTTC. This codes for CASRPTGTGYEQYF.

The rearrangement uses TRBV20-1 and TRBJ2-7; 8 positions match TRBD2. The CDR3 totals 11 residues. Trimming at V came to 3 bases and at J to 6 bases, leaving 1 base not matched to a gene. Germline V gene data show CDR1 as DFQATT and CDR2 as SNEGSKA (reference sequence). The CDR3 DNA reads TGCAGTGCTAGTAGCGGGGCCGAGCAGTACTTC. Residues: CSASSGAEQYF.

The CDR3 nucleotides read TGTGCCAGCAGCTTAGGCTCGTGGGCGAATTCACCCCTCCACTTT. This codes for CASSLGSWANSPLHF. The chain links TRBV11-2 to TRBJ1-6; D gene uncertain. The germline gives CDR1 SGHAT, CDR2 FQNNGV. With 1 base removed from V and 7 bases from J, the gap between germline ends came to 11 bases. The CDR3 contains 15 residues.

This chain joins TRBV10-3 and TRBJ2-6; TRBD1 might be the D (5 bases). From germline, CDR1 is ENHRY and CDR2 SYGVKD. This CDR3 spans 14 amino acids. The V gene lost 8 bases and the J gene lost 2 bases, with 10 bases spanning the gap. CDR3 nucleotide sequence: TGTGCCATCGCCAGGGCCCCTGGGGCCAACGTCCTGACTTTC. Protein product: CAIARAPGANVLTF.

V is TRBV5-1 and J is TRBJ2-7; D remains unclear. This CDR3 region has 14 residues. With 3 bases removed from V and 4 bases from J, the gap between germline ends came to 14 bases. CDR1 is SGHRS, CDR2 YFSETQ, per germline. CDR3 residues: CASSSTTQIYEQYF. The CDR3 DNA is TGCGCCAGCAGCTCAACGACTCAGATTTACGAGCAGTACTTC.

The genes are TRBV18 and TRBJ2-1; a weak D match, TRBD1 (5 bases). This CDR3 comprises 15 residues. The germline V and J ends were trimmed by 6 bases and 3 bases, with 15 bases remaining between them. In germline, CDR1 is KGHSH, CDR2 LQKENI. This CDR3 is CASSPPDTNYNEQFF. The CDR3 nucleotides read TGTGCCAGCTCCCCCCCGGACACCAACTACAATGAGCAGTTCTTC. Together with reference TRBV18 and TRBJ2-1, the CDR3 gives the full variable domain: NAGVMQNPRHLVRRRGQEARLRCSPMKGHSHVYWYRQLPEEGLKFMVYLQKENIIDESGMPKERFSAEFPKEGPSILRIQQVVRGDSAAYFCASSPPDTNYNEQFFGPGTRLTVL.

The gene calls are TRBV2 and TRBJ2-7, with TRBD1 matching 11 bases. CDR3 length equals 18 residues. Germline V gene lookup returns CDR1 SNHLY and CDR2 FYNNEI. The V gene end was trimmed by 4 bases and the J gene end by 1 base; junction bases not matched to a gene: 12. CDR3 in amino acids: CASSGRDRGVALSYEQYF. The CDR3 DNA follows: TGTGCCAGCAGTGGCCGGGACAGGGGGGTTGCATTATCCTACGAGCAGTACTTC.

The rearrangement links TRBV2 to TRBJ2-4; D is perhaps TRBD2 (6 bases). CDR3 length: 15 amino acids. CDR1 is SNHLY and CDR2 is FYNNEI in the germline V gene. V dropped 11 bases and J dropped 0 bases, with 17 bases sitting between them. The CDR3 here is CAAGGKLGAKNIQYF. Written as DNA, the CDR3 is TGTGCCGCCGGCGGGAAACTAGGAGCCAAAAACATTCAGTACTTC.